Listed below are T cell receptor beta chains from one sample, sequenced in a study of lymphopenia after photon versus proton radiotherapy. Generated by immunoSEQ multiplex PCR, the TCRdb table keeps only in-frame clones and is missing some. Among about 16,000 clones listed, 70% to 90% were seen once. This sample comprised peripheral blood, obtained from a patient treated with proton-based radiotherapy. All receptors come from a man aged 70 or older with pancreatic cancer. CDR3s leave out the opening cysteine and the closing phenylalanine or tryptophan. The D gene is left open where the match is weak.

J | length | V | D | CDR3
TRBJ2-3 | 11 | TRBV6-5 | NA | ASSFSGEDTQY
TRBJ1-4 | 12 | TRBV11-2 | TRBD1 | ASSSTGGNEKLF
TRBJ2-7 | 11 | TRBV2 | NA | ASSVQGGYEQY
TRBJ1-1 | 10 | TRBV6-1 | NA | ASSLMNTEAF
TRBJ1-5 | 11 | TRBV7-2 | NA | ASSLVGDQPQH
TRBJ2-7 | 14 | TRBV5-1 | TRBD1 | ASSLGPGQGTYEQY
TRBJ1-2 | 13 | TRBV6-5 | TRBD1 | ASRGGDRDDYGYT
TRBJ2-7 | 12 | TRBV5-4 | NA | ASSLRRDGDEQY
TRBJ1-4 | 13 | TRBV2 | NA | ASSVQGSTNEKLF
TRBJ1-1 | 12 | TRBV11-2 | NA | ASRRRGLGTEAF
TRBJ1-6 | 11 | TRBV30 | NA | AWSESYNSPLH
TRBJ2-7 | 14 | TRBV5-1 | TRBD2 | ASSYRTSSSSYEQY
TRBJ1-2 | 12 | TRBV18 | TRBD1 | ASSPLGTGDGYT
TRBJ2-7 | 14 | TRBV7-8 | TRBD2 | ASSLALRETTGEQY
TRBJ1-4 | 11 | TRBV30 | NA | AWSPRYNEKLF
TRBJ2-4 | 18 | TRBV28 | TRBD1 | ASSLFRGTGGRIAKNIQY
TRBJ2-2 | 16 | TRBV5-6 | TRBD2 | ASSLGLAGGPSTGELF
TRBJ1-1 | 11 | TRBV5-1 | NA | ASSLGDGTEAF
TRBJ1-1 | 13 | TRBV6-6 | NA | ASSGPGAMNTEAF
TRBJ2-1 | 14 | TRBV4-1 | TRBD2 | ASSQDTGTSGRRKF
TRBJ2-5 | 13 | TRBV2 | TRBD2 | ASRDRGLARETQY
TRBJ2-7 | 13 | TRBV7-6 | NA | ASSLGGDLSYEQY
TRBJ2-1 | 11 | TRBV19 | TRBD1 | ASCRDREYEQF
TRBJ2-5 | 10 | TRBV7-9 | NA | ASSFGGETQY
TRBJ2-1 | 10 | TRBV4-1 | NA | ASSRRDHEQF
TRBJ2-1 | 10 | TRBV7-6 | TRBD2 | ASSLRGGEQF
TRBJ1-2 | 11 | TRBV19 | NA | ASSTGVGRGYT
TRBJ2-3 | 14 | TRBV7-9 | TRBD2 | ASSLNSGGLADTQY
TRBJ2-5 | 9 | TRBV7-2 | NA | ASSFLETQY
TRBJ1-1 | 13 | TRBV9 | NA | ASSVQPDMNTEAF
TRBJ2-6 | 15 | TRBV9 | NA | ASSVAGRVSGANVLT
TRBJ2-1 | 15 | TRBV19 | NA | ASNSPTGSRDNNEQF
TRBJ2-5 | 13 | TRBV5-1 | TRBD2 | ASSAALTSEETQY
TRBJ1-1 | 12 | TRBV7-9 | TRBD1 | ASSLVQGVSEAF
TRBJ1-2 | 14 | TRBV9 | NA | ASSVGWEPLAGGYT
TRBJ2-3 | 14 | TRBV30 | NA | AWTGNPQEGMDTQY
TRBJ2-7 | 15 | TRBV9 | NA | ASSRHAGQFEPYEQY
TRBJ1-4 | 13 | TRBV4-1 | TRBD1 | ASSPGDRRDEKLF
TRBJ2-3 | 14 | TRBV5-4 | TRBD2 | ASSPGSGGGVATQY
TRBJ2-6 | 12 | TRBV6-4 | TRBD1 | ASHRGSGANVLT
TRBJ1-3 | 13 | TRBV4-2 | NA | ASSQRTVSGNTIY
TRBJ1-3 | 11 | TRBV5-1 | NA | ASSLSVGDTIY
TRBJ2-2 | 14 | TRBV6-5 | NA | ASSYDSGTNTGELF
TRBJ2-7 | 14 | TRBV11-2 | NA | ASSFHPGVNSSEQY
TRBJ2-7 | 12 | TRBV5-6 | NA | ASSLGGISYEQY
TRBJ2-3 | 11 | TRBV29-1 | TRBD1 | SVRTGPTDTQY
TRBJ1-1 | 12 | TRBV10-1 | NA | ASSDGGTNTEAF
TRBJ1-1 | 11 | TRBV28 | NA | ASSKWTVTEAF
TRBJ1-2 | 12 | TRBV19 | TRBD1 | ASSSGTGNYGYT
TRBJ1-3 | 12 | TRBV5-4 | NA | ASSTSAGGNTIY
TRBJ2-5 | 12 | TRBV7-2 | NA | ASSLGRGFETQY